Listed below are T cell receptor beta chains from one sample, sequenced in a study of blood T cell repertoires in COVID-19. Clones were sequenced by immunoSEQ multiplex PCR, and TCRdb holds only the in-frame ones, with some missing. The repertoire holds about 290,000 clones, with over 80% as singletons. Sequencing input: peripheral blood. The receptors originated from a woman aged 50 to 60 with active or convalescent COVID-19. CDR3s include the opening cysteine and the closing phenylalanine or tryptophan. The D gene is left open where the match is weak. Only some rows state a clone size, as once, few, many or a class for expanded clones.

d_call	v_call	j_call	clone_size	cdr3_aa	cdr3_nt
NA	TRBV9	TRBJ2-3	NA	CASSVVGGTDTQYF	TGTGCCAGCAGCGTAGTAGGGGGCACAGATACGCAGTATTTT
TRBD1	TRBV29-1	TRBJ2-5	NA	CSGRHRGQETQYF	TGCAGCGGCCGGCACAGGGGCCAAGAGACCCAGTACTTC
NA	TRBV2	TRBJ1-1	few	CASSEEGDTPGTEAFF	TGTGCCAGCAGTGAAGAAGGGGATACGCCGGGTACTGAAGCTTTCTTT
NA	TRBV5-1	TRBJ2-3	NA	CASSLNGLPSGTDTQYF	TGCGCCAGCAGCTTGAATGGACTTCCGTCCGGCACAGATACGCAGTATTTT
TRBD1	TRBV6-1	TRBJ1-2	NA	CASSELADRSYGYTF	TGTGCCAGCAGTGAATTAGCGGACAGGAGTTATGGCTACACCTTC
NA	TRBV12-5	TRBJ2-2	NA	CASGKPGQNTGELFF	TGTGCTAGTGGTAAACCGGGACAGAACACCGGGGAGCTGTTTTTT
NA	TRBV28	TRBJ2-1	NA	CASSLEYEQFF	TGTGCCAGCAGTTTAGAGTACGAGCAGTTCTTC
NA	TRBV27	TRBJ2-1	NA	CASRPTRITYNEQFF	TGTGCCAGCAGGCCGACTAGGATTACCTACAATGAGCAGTTCTTC
NA	TRBV28	TRBJ2-7	NA	CASSPRLSYEQYF	TGTGCCAGCAGTCCAAGACTCTCCTACGAGCAGTACTTC
NA	TRBV6-5	TRBJ2-1	NA	CASSYQVNAYNEQFF	TGTGCCAGCAGTTACCAGGTGAATGCCTACAATGAGCAGTTCTTC
NA	TRBV28	TRBJ1-6	NA	CASYPAGTNSPLHF	TGTGCCAGCTACCCCGCGGGGACTAATTCACCCCTCCACTTT